This TCR beta chain emerged from a study of blood T cell repertoires in COVID-19. The protocol was immunoSEQ multiplex PCR, while the TCRdb copy is restricted to in-frame clones and leaves out a portion. The sample records roughly 97,000 clones, approximately 82% being singletons. The CDR3 spans 16 residues. The rearrangement links TRBV21-1 to TRBJ2-7; the table's D call of TRBD1 was not tested on the DNA. TRBV21-1 represents a pseudogene. Sequenced sample: peripheral blood. This clonotype originated in an older man with acute or convalescent COVID-19. For the CDR3, the DNA is TGTGCCAGCAGCACGGAAGGACAACGAGTGGAGTACGAGCAGTACTTC. It specifies CASSTEGQRVEYEQYF.